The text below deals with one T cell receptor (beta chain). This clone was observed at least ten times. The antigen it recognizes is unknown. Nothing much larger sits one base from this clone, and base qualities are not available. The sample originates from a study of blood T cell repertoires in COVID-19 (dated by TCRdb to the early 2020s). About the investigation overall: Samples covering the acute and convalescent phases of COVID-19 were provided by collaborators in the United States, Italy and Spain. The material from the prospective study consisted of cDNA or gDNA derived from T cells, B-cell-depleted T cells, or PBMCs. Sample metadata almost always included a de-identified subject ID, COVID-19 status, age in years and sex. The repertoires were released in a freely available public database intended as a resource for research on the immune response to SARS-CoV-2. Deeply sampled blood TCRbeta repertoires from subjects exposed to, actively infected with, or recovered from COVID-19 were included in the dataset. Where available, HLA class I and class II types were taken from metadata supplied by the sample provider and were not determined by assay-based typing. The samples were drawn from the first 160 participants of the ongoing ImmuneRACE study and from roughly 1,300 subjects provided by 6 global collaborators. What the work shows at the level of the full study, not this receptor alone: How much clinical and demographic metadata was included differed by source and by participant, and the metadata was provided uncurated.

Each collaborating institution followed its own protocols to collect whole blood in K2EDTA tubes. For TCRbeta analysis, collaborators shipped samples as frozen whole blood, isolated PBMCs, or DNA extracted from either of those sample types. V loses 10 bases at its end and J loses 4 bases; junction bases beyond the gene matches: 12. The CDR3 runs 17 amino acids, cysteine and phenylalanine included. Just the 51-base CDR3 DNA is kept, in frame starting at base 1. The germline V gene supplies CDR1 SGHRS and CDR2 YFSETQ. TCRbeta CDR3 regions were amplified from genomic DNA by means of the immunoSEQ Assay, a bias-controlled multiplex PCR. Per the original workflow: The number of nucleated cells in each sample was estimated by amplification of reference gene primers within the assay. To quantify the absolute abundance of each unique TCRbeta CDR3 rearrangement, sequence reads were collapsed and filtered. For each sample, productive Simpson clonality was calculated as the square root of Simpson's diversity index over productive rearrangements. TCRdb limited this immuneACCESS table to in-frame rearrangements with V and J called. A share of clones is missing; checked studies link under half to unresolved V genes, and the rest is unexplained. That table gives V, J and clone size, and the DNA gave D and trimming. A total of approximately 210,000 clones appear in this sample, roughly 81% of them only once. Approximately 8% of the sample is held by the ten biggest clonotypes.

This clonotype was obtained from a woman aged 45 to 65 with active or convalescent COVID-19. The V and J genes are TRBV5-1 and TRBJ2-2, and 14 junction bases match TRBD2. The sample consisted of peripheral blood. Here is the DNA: TGCGCCGGATCCCGCGGACTAGCGGGGGGCGGCACCGGGGAGCTGTTTTTT. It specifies CAGSRGLAGGGTGELFF.